The 4 T cell receptor beta chains presented below share a single source sample, sequenced in a study of T cell responses to AZD1222 COVID-19 vaccine. Sequenced by immunoSEQ multiplex PCR; TCRdb stores in-frame clones only, minus some. This sample has around 100,000 clones, with about 86% found just once. The source material was peripheral blood, sampled on day 0 of AZD1222 vaccination. The source is an adult in good health.

This chain links TRBV28 with TRBJ2-3; D not resolved. The germline CDR1 and CDR2 sequences are MDHEN and SYDVKM. Between the trimmed V and J ends, which lost 3 bases and 4 bases, there was a span of 2 bases. The CDR3 consists of 11 residues. CDR3 region: CASSFSDTQYF. CDR3 nucleotides: TGTGCCAGCAGTTTCTCAGATACGCAGTATTTT.

This rearrangement joins TRBV6-5 to TRBJ1-5; 7 bases agree with TRBD1. Trimming at V came to 4 bases and at J to 5 bases, leaving 5 bases not matched to a gene. The CDR3 contains 14 residues. Germline CDR1 MNHEY, CDR2 SVGAGI. CDR3 DNA sequence: TGTGCCAGCAGTTCCGGGACAGACTATCAGCCCCAGCATTTT. Residues: CASSSGTDYQPQHF.

The chain combines TRBV19 with TRBJ1-1; no firm D call. Germline V gene lookup returns CDR1 LNHDA and CDR2 SQIVND (reference sequence). CDR3 length equals 13 residues. Deletions cut 3 bases from V and 0 bases from J, with 5 bases between. CDR3 DNA: TGTGCCAGTAGTATTGCTGTGAACACTGAAGCTTTCTTT. Its protein product is CASSIAVNTEAFF.

The chain recombines TRBV6-1 with TRBJ2-7; 9 bases line up with TRBD1. The V gene end was trimmed by 3 bases and the J gene end by 7 bases; junction bases not matched to a gene: 10. This CDR3 has 15 amino acids. Per germline, CDR1 MNHNS and CDR2 SASEGT. CDR3 protein: CASSDGGQGSWEQYF. Written as DNA, the CDR3 is TGTGCCAGCAGTGATGGGGGACAGGGCTCCTGGGAGCAGTACTTC.